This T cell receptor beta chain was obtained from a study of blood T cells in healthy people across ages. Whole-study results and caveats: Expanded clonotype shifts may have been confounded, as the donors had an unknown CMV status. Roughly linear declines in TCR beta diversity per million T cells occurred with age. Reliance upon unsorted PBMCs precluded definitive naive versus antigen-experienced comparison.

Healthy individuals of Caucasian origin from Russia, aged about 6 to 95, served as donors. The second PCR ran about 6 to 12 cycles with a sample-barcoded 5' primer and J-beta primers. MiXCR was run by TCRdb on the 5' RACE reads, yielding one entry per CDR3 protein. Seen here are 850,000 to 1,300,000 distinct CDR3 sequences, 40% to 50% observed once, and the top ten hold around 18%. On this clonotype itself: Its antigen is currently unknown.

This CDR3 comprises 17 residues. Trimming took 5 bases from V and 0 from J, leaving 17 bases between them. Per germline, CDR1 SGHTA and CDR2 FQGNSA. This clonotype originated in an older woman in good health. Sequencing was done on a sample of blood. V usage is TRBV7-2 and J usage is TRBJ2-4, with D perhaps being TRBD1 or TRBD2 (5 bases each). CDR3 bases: TGTGCCAGCAGCCTACCGACACCCGGGACAGCCAAAAACATTCAGTACTTC. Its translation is CASSLPTPGTAKNIQYF. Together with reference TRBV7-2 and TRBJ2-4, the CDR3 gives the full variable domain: GAGVSQSPSNKVTEKGKDVELRCDPISGHTALYWYRQSLGQGLEFLIYFQGNSAPDKSGLPSDRFSAERTGGSVSTLTIQRTQQEDSAVYLCASSLPTPGTAKNIQYFGAGTRLSVL.